Presented here are 29 T cell receptor beta chains from one specimen sequenced in a study of T cells in women clearing cervical HPV infection. The assay was immunoSEQ multiplex PCR, and TCRdb's table has in-frame clones only and misses some. This table holds tens of thousands of clones. The sample was blood buffy coat. Receptors were obtained from a woman aged 18-70 years with a cervical HPV16 infection that either progressed to CIN3+ or cleared (not recorded which).

In the case of this clone: The sequence runs out 3 residues before the end of the CDR3; the remainder is reconstructed from the germline J gene. The chain carries TRBV4-1 and TRBJ1-1; TRBD1 might be the D (6 bases). The CDR3 runs 15 residues. Germline CDR1 is MGHRA and CDR2 is YSYEKL. V was clipped by 2 bases and J by 5 bases, with 15 bases between them. This CDR3 is CASSQSQGRGTEAFF. CDR3 DNA, as far as it was read: TGCGCCAGCAGCCAATCACAGGGCAGAGGGACTGAA.

Note on this clone: The read ends 3 residues shy of where the CDR3 ends; the end is completed using the germline J gene. This rearrangement joins TRBV29-1 to TRBJ2-7; possibly TRBD2 for D (6 bases). The CDR3 covers 14 residues. Germline V lookup: CDR1 SQVTM, CDR2 ANQGSEA. Between the trimmed V and J ends, which lost 5 bases and 0 bases, there was a span of 14 bases. The CDR3 here is CSVSGGASSYEQYF. Partial CDR3 DNA: TGCAGCGTTTCCGGGGGTGCTAGCTCCTACGAG.

Remarks on this clone: The read stops 3 residues short of the end of the CDR3; the missing end is completed from the germline J gene. The chain uses TRBV5-1 and TRBJ2-7; 8 bases are shared with TRBD1. J gave up 0 bases and V 3 bases, and 11 bases lay outside the gene matches. CDR1 and CDR2 from the germline V gene are SGHRS and YFSETQ. There are 17 residues in the CDR3. CDR3 DNA (partial): TGCGCCAGCAGCTCATCAGGGACAGGCCGCTCCTCCTACGAG. Translating gives CASSSSGTGRSSYE. The entire CDR3 protein is CASSSSGTGRSSYEQYF.

With respect to this clone: The read ends 3 residues before the CDR3 terminus; that terminus is restored from the germline J gene. V usage is TRBV18 and J usage is TRBJ1-2; possibly TRBD1 for D (5 bases). Trimming removed 6 bases from V and 4 bases from J, with 12 bases in between. The length of the CDR3 is 13 residues. Germline V lookup: CDR1 KGHSH, CDR2 LQKENI. Incomplete CDR3 DNA: TGTGCCAGCTCGGACCTCGGGGGCTATGGC. It specifies CASSDLGGYG. The complete CDR3 sequence is CASSDLGGYGYTF.

Points on this clone: With the read ending 3 residues before the CDR3 end, the germline J gene is used to fill in that end. The chain couples TRBV19 to TRBJ2-7, with 10 bases lining up with TRBD2. This CDR3 contains 15 residues. The germline gives CDR1 LNHDA, CDR2 SQIVND (reference sequence). V lost 3 bases and J lost 2; bases outside the gene matches: 4. CDR3 DNA, as far as it was read: TGTGCCAGTAGTATCTCTAGCGGGAGTCCCTACGAG. It specifies CASSISSGSPYE. The whole CDR3 region reads CASSISSGSPYEQYF.

In regard to this clone: The read halts 3 residues ahead of the CDR3 end, with the missing end drawn from the germline J gene. V usage is TRBV14 and J usage is TRBJ2-1; a possible D gene is TRBD1 (7 bases). The CDR3 spans 18 residues. The germline CDR1 and CDR2 sequences are SGHDN and FVKESK. Trimming left V 1 base short and J 7 bases short, with 23 bases between. The CDR3 bases that were read are TGTGCCAGCAGCCAAGTCAATCTGCGGAGGGGGCTTCGGAATGAG. This gives the protein CASSQVNLRRGLRNE. The whole CDR3 sequence reads CASSQVNLRRGLRNEQFF.

Details on this clone: Read sequence stops 3 residues before the CDR3 end, and the germline J gene provides the missing end. The chain has TRBV2 and TRBJ2-1; 10 bases match TRBD2. The ends lost 5 bases at V and 3 bases at J; junction bases unmatched: 4. Germline CDR1 SNHLY, CDR2 FYNNEI. The length of the CDR3 is 15 residues. CDR3 amino acids: CASSPLAGVYNEQFF. Incomplete CDR3 DNA: TGTGCCAGCAGTCCCCTAGCGGGAGTCTACAATGAG.

In the case of this clone: The CDR3 extends 3 residues past the end of the read, so its final part is completed from the germline J gene. The genes are TRBV7-9 and TRBJ2-7, with 8 bases matching TRBD1. J was trimmed by 5 bases and V by 5 bases; bases with no gene match: 8. Germline V gives CDR1 SEHNR, CDR2 FQNEAQ (reference sequence). There are 14 residues in the CDR3. Incomplete CDR3 DNA: TGTGCCAGCAGCGAGAGGACAGGGCGAGACGAG. This encodes CASSERTGRDE. The whole CDR3 is CASSERTGRDEQYF.

In regard to this clone: The read terminates 3 residues ahead of where the CDR3 ends, so the germline J gene completes it. Other nucleotide sequences from this sample produce the same CDR3. The chain is built from TRBV7-3 and TRBJ1-2; maybe TRBD1 (5 bases). V was shortened by 5 bases and J by 6 bases, with 16 bases between the two germline ends. Germline CDR1 SGHTA, CDR2 FQGTGA. The CDR3 runs 14 residues. CDR3 in amino acids: CASSPGRGNHGYTF. The part of the CDR3 DNA that was read is TGTGCCAGCAGCCCGGGGCGGGGGAACCATGGC.

Turning to this clone: Coverage ceases 3 residues before the CDR3 finishes, and the germline J gene fills in the end. The rearrangement uses TRBV5-6 and TRBJ1-5; no clear D gene. This CDR3 has 15 amino acids. V shed 3 bases and J shed 0 bases, with 10 bases lying between them. Germline lookup yields CDR1 SGHDT and CDR2 YYEEEE. This chain's CDR3 is CASSSGRISNQPQHF. Incomplete CDR3 DNA: TGTGCCAGCAGCTCTGGCAGGATTAGCAATCAGCCC.

CDR3 amino acids: CASGWRTGGYEQYF. CDR3 bases read: TGTGCTAGTGGTTGGAGGACAGGCGGTTACGAG. This rearrangement joins TRBV12-5 to TRBJ2-7; 7 bases fit TRBD1. The DNA ends 3 residues before the CDR3 does, and the rest of the CDR3 is filled in from the germline J gene. Germline-derived CDR1 and CDR2 are LGHNT and FRNRAP. The CDR3 has 14 amino acids. V lost 4 bases and J lost 4; bases outside the gene matches: 7.

A word on this clone: The read comes to an end 3 residues before the CDR3 does, leaving the germline J gene to fill in the end. The chain links TRBV19 to TRBJ1-2; unclear D gene. The CDR3 length is 15 residues. The germline V gene has CDR1 LNHDA and CDR2 SQIVND (reference sequence). The CDR3 bases that were read are TGTGCCAGTATGGATGGGAGCGCTAGCACAGATACC. This gives the protein CASMDGSASTDT. The whole CDR3 protein is CASMDGSASTDTYTF.

A remark on this clone: The CDR3 end is not reached by the read, which stops 3 residues before it; the germline J gene fills it in. V is TRBV19 and J is TRBJ2-3; 7 bases map to TRBD1. Germline-derived CDR1 and CDR2 are LNHDA and SQIVND (reference sequence). The CDR3 is 14 amino acids. The CDR3 loop is CASSSWTGEETQYF. Incomplete CDR3 DNA: TGTGCCAGTAGTAGCTGGACAGGAGAAGAGACG.

Turning to this clone: The read stops 3 residues short of the end of the CDR3; the missing end is completed from the germline J gene. This chain uses TRBV7-9 with TRBJ1-1; D is unresolved. The CDR3 is 14 residues long. The germline V gene has CDR1 SEHNR and CDR2 FQNEAQ (reference sequence). V lost 2 bases, J lost 3 bases, and 10 bases lay in between. The DNA read from the CDR3 is TGTGCCAGCAGCTTACGCGGGGTGGACACTGAA. Translation: CASSLRGVDTE. The CDR3 reads in full as CASSLRGVDTEAFF.

Regarding this clone: The observed sequence ends 3 residues before the CDR3 terminus, with the missing tail filled in from the germline J gene. The chain combines TRBV5-1 with TRBJ2-1; 7 bases fit TRBD2. Germline assignment: CDR1 SGHRS and CDR2 YFSETQ. This CDR3 contains 17 residues. J gave up 5 bases and V 0 bases, and 11 bases lay outside the gene matches. CDR3 DNA (partial): TGCGCCAGCAGCTTGGCTCTCGGGCGGGAGCCAAACAATGAG. This codes for CASSLALGREPNNE. In full, the CDR3 reads CASSLALGREPNNEQFF.

A word on this clone: Sequencing ends 3 residues short of the CDR3 end; the germline J gene provides the rest. The chain recombines TRBV4-1 with TRBJ2-5; 12 bases agree with TRBD1. This CDR3 is built from 16 residues. Germline trimming cut 4 bases from V and 5 bases from J; bases unmatched to any gene: 8. Germline CDR1 and CDR2: MGHRA and YSYEKL. The DNA read from the CDR3 is TGCGCCAGCAGCCCCCCGGGACAGGGGGCGTGGGAGACC. It codes for CASSPPGQGAWET. The entire CDR3 reads CASSPPGQGAWETQYF.

In regard to this clone: Read sequence stops 3 residues before the CDR3 end, and the germline J gene provides the missing end. The chain employs TRBV20-1 and TRBJ1-1, with 8 bases that match TRBD1. This CDR3 has 17 amino acids. Unmatched junction bases numbered 18, after V lost 3 bases and J lost 6 bases. CDR1 is DFQATT, CDR2 SNEGSKA, per germline (reference sequence). This CDR3 reads CSASGRAGGAGQSEAFF. The DNA read from the CDR3 is TGCAGTGCTAGTGGCCGGGCAGGGGGCGCGGGTCAATCTGAA.

In the case of this clone: The read is 3 residues too short to cover the CDR3 end, so that end is filled in from the germline J gene. The rearrangement links TRBV12-3 or TRBV12-4 to TRBJ2-2; 10 bases are shared with TRBD2. V was clipped by 5 bases and J by 5 bases; unmatched bases: 2. CDR3 length equals 14 residues. CDR3: CASSMGLATGELFF. CDR3 DNA, as far as it was read: TGTGCCAGCAGTATGGGACTAGCGACCGGGGAG.

To note about this clone: The read is 3 residues too short to cover the CDR3 end, so that end is filled in from the germline J gene. This chain connects TRBV20-1 to TRBJ1-6; D not resolved. V was pared by 0 bases and J by 7 bases, with 13 bases between. Germline CDR1 reads DFQATT; CDR2 reads SNEGSKA (reference sequence). The CDR3 contains 15 residues. The CDR3 sequence: CSARDTRYRNSPLHF. The covered CDR3 bases are TGCAGTGCTAGAGATACCCGGTACAGAAATTCACCC.

Notes on this clone: The read ends 3 residues before the CDR3 terminus; that terminus is restored from the germline J gene. This chain uses TRBV12-3 or TRBV12-4 with TRBJ2-7; 12 nucleotides match TRBD2. The junction had 3 bases not matched to a gene; V was cut back by 6 bases and J by 6 bases. The CDR3 has 13 amino acids. The chain's CDR3 is CASRRTSGIEQYF. The CDR3 bases that were read are TGTGCCAGCAGGCGGACTAGCGGGATCGAG.

A word on this clone: The CDR3 is cut off 3 residues early in the read; its end comes from the germline J gene. The genes are TRBV7-6 and TRBJ2-4; 7 bases align to TRBD1. The CDR3 is 14 amino acids. CDR1 is SGHVS, CDR2 FNYEAQ, per germline. This CDR3 is CASSPLDRVYGQYF. The part of the CDR3 DNA that was read is TGTGCCAGCTCACCTCTTGACAGGGTATATGGT.

In regard to this clone: The observed sequence ends 3 residues before the CDR3 terminus, with the missing tail filled in from the germline J gene. The chain uses TRBV7-9 and TRBJ2-2; a weak D match, TRBD1 (5 bases). CDR3 size: 15 residues. The germline V gene has CDR1 SEHNR and CDR2 FQNEAQ (reference sequence). The sequenced CDR3 bases are TGTGCCAGCAGCCTGGCGCCCTCTGGGGCCAACGTG. Its protein is CASSLAPSGANV. The whole CDR3 region reads CASSLAPSGANVLFF.

Remarks on this clone: The read is 3 residues too short to cover the CDR3 end, so that end is filled in from the germline J gene. The genes are TRBV2 and TRBJ1-5; D remains ambiguous. Looked up from germline, CDR1 is SNHLY and CDR2 is FYNNEI. CDR3 size: 13 residues. V shed 7 bases and J shed 4 bases, with 11 bases lying between them. The CDR3 sequence: CASKDSVNQPQHF. The covered CDR3 bases are TGTGCCAGCAAAGACTCCGTTAATCAGCCC.

Remarks on this clone: The CDR3 end falls 3 residues outside the read, so it is completed with the germline J gene. This rearrangement joins TRBV30 to TRBJ2-1; D remains unclear. Germline CDR1 reads GTSNPN; CDR2 reads SVGIG (reference sequence). Trimming took 1 base from V and 9 from J, leaving 19 bases between them. The CDR3 contains 15 residues. The sequenced part of the CDR3 DNA is TGTGCCTGGAGTGAGACTCGAAAGGCCTTGTTTGAG. This sequence encodes CAWSETRKALFE. The full CDR3 is CAWSETRKALFEQFF.

Notes on this clone: The sequence runs out 3 residues before the end of the CDR3; the remainder is reconstructed from the germline J gene. The J gene is TRBJ2-2, the V gene TRBV20-1; D is ambiguous. V was clipped by 1 base and J by 4 bases, with 7 bases between them. The CDR3 runs 13 residues. CDR1 and CDR2 (germline): DFQATT, SNEGSKA (reference sequence). CDR3 region: CSARATPTGELFF. Incomplete CDR3 DNA: TGCAGTGCTAGAGCCACTCCCACCGGGGAG.

A word on this clone: The read finishes 3 residues shy of the CDR3 end, and the germline J gene is used to complete it. V and J are TRBV7-9 and TRBJ2-7; TRBD2 might be the D (5 bases). V was cut by 6 bases and J by 2 bases, with 14 bases left in between. This CDR3 is 14 amino acids long. Germline assignment: CDR1 SEHNR and CDR2 FQNEAQ (reference sequence). The CDR3 DNA, read in part, is TGTGCCAGCAGGCCCTCCCCTAGCCCCTACGAG. Protein sequence: CASRPSPSPYE. The whole CDR3 protein is CASRPSPSPYEQYF.

About this clone: With the read ending 3 residues before the CDR3 end, the germline J gene is used to fill in that end. The J gene is TRBJ2-1, the V gene TRBV19; 7 bases are a match to TRBD2. The J segment lost 6 bases and the V segment lost 3 bases, leaving 11 bases of the junction unmatched. Germline V CDR1 and CDR2: LNHDA, SQIVND (reference sequence). The length of the CDR3 is 16 residues. The sequenced part of the CDR3 DNA is TGTGCCAGTAGTATGGGGGGACTACAGAGTTCCAATGAG. This codes for CASSMGGLQSSNE. The complete CDR3 sequence is CASSMGGLQSSNEQFF.

Comments on this clone: The DNA ends 3 residues before the CDR3 does, and the rest of the CDR3 is filled in from the germline J gene. The rearrangement joins TRBV20-1 to TRBJ2-7, with no clear D. There are 11 residues in the CDR3. Germline assignment: CDR1 DFQATT and CDR2 SNEGSKA (reference sequence). The V and J ends lost 6 bases and 6 bases respectively, with 12 bases between them. Partial CDR3 DNA: TGCAGTGCCAGTCGATGGTCCGAG. Translated, it gives CSASRWSE. In full, the CDR3 is CSASRWSEQYF.

On this clone: The read terminates 3 residues before the CDR3 end, so the remaining end is supplied by the germline J gene. The chain combines TRBV20-1 with TRBJ2-2, with 11 positions matching TRBD1. This CDR3 has 15 amino acids. Germline loops: CDR1 DFQATT, CDR2 SNEGSKA (reference sequence). J gave up 6 bases and V 5 bases, and 8 bases lay outside the gene matches. CDR3 bases read: TGCAGTGCTGAGGGGACAGGGGGAACCCCCGGGGAG. This translates into CSAEGTGGTPGE. The complete CDR3 reads CSAEGTGGTPGELFF.